This entry lists 11 T cell receptor beta chains sequenced from one sample in a study of low-dose radiotherapy and immunotherapy resistance in tumors. The sample's time point: before trial treatment. Alpha- and beta-chain coverage of first-strand cDNA came from TRAV- and TRBV-specific primers. With a constant-region primer and a V-primer adapter, TCRs were subjected to about 20 PCR cycles of amplification. TCRdb used MiXCR to reprocess the reads, holding one entry per CDR3 protein. This table holds 35,000 to 45,000 distinct CDR3 sequences, about a third found once. This specimen was PBMCs, taken before treatment. These receptors were collected from a male donor with gallbladder cancer.

This clonotype was picked up many times. The chain recombines TRBV5-1 with TRBJ2-3; 11 positions match TRBD1. The CDR3 covers 14 residues. CDR1 is SGHRS, CDR2 YFSETQ, per germline. The J segment lost 4 bases and the V segment lost 6 bases, leaving 4 bases of the junction unmatched. CDR3 residues: CASTGTGGSDTQYF. Here the CDR3 DNA reads TGCGCCAGCACCGGGACAGGGGGATCAGATACGCAGTATTTT.

The genes are TRBV12-3 or TRBV12-4 and TRBJ2-2; D possibly corresponds to TRBD2 (6 bases). V gave up 6 bases and J gave up 4 bases, with 18 bases separating them. This CDR3 is 16 amino acids long. The CDR3 sequence is CASSPGGRIATGELFF. The CDR3 region has the DNA TGTGCCAGCAGCCCCGGGGGTAGGATAGCCACCGGGGAGCTGTTTTTT.

V usage is TRBV6-6 and J usage is TRBJ1-2; 7 nucleotides line up with TRBD1. The CDR3 runs 13 residues. Trimming at V came to 6 bases and at J to 2 bases, leaving 3 bases not matched to a gene. Looked up from germline, CDR1 is MNHNY and CDR2 is SVGAGI (reference sequence). The CDR3: CASSSQGNYGYTF. The CDR3 nucleotides read TGTGCCAGCAGCTCACAGGGGAACTATGGCTACACCTTC.

This clonotype has at least ten counts. CDR3 nucleotides: TGTGCTAGTGGTTTGGGACTAGTCGACGAGCAGTACTTC. Encoded protein: CASGLGLVDEQYF. V is TRBV12-5 and J is TRBJ2-7; TRBD2 might be the D (6 bases). The ends were cut back, 1 base at V and 5 bases at J, with 9 bases in the middle. The CDR3 consists of 13 residues. CDR1 and CDR2 (germline): LGHNT, FRNRAP. Looking up the rest from reference TRBV12-5 and TRBJ2-7 gives the full variable domain: DARVTQTPRHKVTEMGQEVTMRCQPILGHNTVFWYRQTMMQGLELLAYFRNRAPLDDSGMPKDRFSAEMPDATLATLKIQPSEPRDSAVYFCASGLGLVDEQYFGPGTRLTVT.

The rearrangement links TRBV26 to TRBJ2-2; the DNA was not used to check the table's D call, TRBD1. TRBV26 is noted as a pseudogene. The CDR3 has 18 residues. CDR3 nucleotide sequence: TGTGCCAGCAGTAACGAAAGGGGGGGCCAGCGGGGGACCGGGGAGCTGTTTTTT. Translation gives CASSNERGGQRGTGELFF.

This clonotype qualifies as medium-sized. The CDR3 DNA follows: TGTGCCAGCAGTGAAGCGTACGGTCGAAGCGAGCAGTACTTC. Encoded protein: CASSEAYGRSEQYF. The gene calls are TRBV6-8 and TRBJ2-7; D is uncertain. Germline loops: CDR1 MNHGY, CDR2 SAAAGT. Trimming left V 5 bases short and J 6 bases short, with 17 bases between. The CDR3 is made up of 14 amino acids.

The rearrangement links TRBV7-2 to TRBJ2-5; a weak D match, TRBD1 (5 bases). From germline, CDR1 is SGHTA and CDR2 FQGNSA. V lost 0 bases to trimming and J lost 5 bases, with 10 bases between them. CDR3 length: 14 residues. DNA for the CDR3: TGTGCCAGCAGCTTAGCAGGGGCGCGCGAGACCCAGTACTTC. Its translation: CASSLAGARETQYF.

This clonotype appeared many times. The chain recombines TRBV5-1 with TRBJ1-1; 11 nucleotides agree with TRBD1. This CDR3 comprises 16 residues. V gave up 4 bases and J gave up 4 bases; unmatched junction bases: 9. CDR1 SGHRS and CDR2 YFSETQ come from the germline V gene. CDR3 nucleotide sequence: TGCGCCAGCAGCGGTAGGGACAGGGGGTCGGGCACTGAAGCTTTCTTT. Its translation is CASSGRDRGSGTEAFF. Full variable domain (remainder filled in from reference TRBV5-1 and TRBJ1-1): KAGVTQTPRYLIKTRGQQVTLSCSPISGHRSVSWYQQTPGQGLQFLFEYFSETQRNKGNFPGRFSGRQFSNSRSEMNVSTLELGDSALYLCASSGRDRGSGTEAFFGQGTRLTVV.

CDR3 coding DNA: TGTGCCAGCAGCTTGGCTCGGGGGGGTGATAGCAATCAGCCCCAGCATTTT. Translation: CASSLARGGDSNQPQHF. This chain links TRBV5-5 with TRBJ1-5, with D possibly being TRBD1 (5 bases). The CDR3 has 17 residues. Trimming took 0 bases from V and 0 from J, leaving 13 bases between them. CDR1 and CDR2 (germline): SGHKS, YYEKEE (reference sequence).

The chain links TRBV12-3 or TRBV12-4 to TRBJ2-5, with 12 bases lining up with TRBD2. This CDR3 region has 14 residues. V trimming: 6 bases; J trimming: 6 bases; junction bases outside the gene matches: 5. The CDR3 region is CASSSSGGGKTQYF. CDR3 DNA: TGTGCCAGCAGCTCTAGCGGGGGGGGTAAGACCCAGTACTTC.

This clonotype occurred many times. V is TRBV7-9 and J is TRBJ2-7; tentative D call: TRBD2 (6 bases). This CDR3 has 13 residues. Trimming stripped 2 bases from V and 6 bases from J, with 11 bases between. Germline CDR1 SEHNR, CDR2 FQNEAQ (reference sequence). The CDR3 DNA is TGTGCCAGCAGCTTATCGGGAGATAGCGAGCAGTACTTC. Its translation is CASSLSGDSEQYF.